This T cell receptor (beta chain) emerged from a study of control samples from healthy donors and cancer patients. The CDR3 extends over 12 amino acids. The germline V gene has CDR1 MDHEN and CDR2 SYDVKM. The V gene lost 2 bases and the J gene lost 7 bases, with 9 bases spanning the gap. The assay was immunoSEQ multiplex PCR, and TCRdb's table has in-frame clones only and misses some. The sample shows about 65,000 clones, about nine tenths of them seen only once. The source of this sequence is a woman in her forties or fifties with colorectal cancer. Specimen: PBMCs. V usage is TRBV28 and J usage is TRBJ2-7; D could derive from TRBD1 or TRBD2 (5 bases each). The CDR3 nucleotides read TGTGCCAGCAGTTTAAGACAGCGGGAGCAGTACTTC. Translated, it gives CASSLRQREQYF.